Included here is one TCR beta chain sequence, with context. Its specificity is not known. A single record per CDR3 protein comes from TCRdb applying MiXCR to the reads. The table includes more than 60,000 distinct CDR3 sequences, approximately 50% detected once. The source of the sample is a study of type 1 regulatory T cells. As for the study in general: This in vitro CD4 product, T-allo10, is enriched for Tr1 cells and alloantigen-specific. Findings and caveats of the study: Compared with non-Tr1 cells, Tr1 cells showed a narrower TCR repertoire.

Germline V CDR1 and CDR2: LGHDT, YNNKEL (reference sequence). Trimming took off 6 bases at V and 0 bases at J, with 15 bases between the two ends. The CDR3 is 17 amino acids. Sequenced: cultured non-Tr1 T cells, either the whole culture or a sorted T cell fraction (not recorded which). The chain joins TRBV3-1 to TRBJ1-6; possible D gene TRBD1, 6 bases. The TCR sequence derives from a human donor in good health. Written as DNA, the CDR3 is TGTGCCAGCAGAATCGGGAGGGGGAGCTCCTATAATTCACCCCTCCACTTT. Translated, it gives CASRIGRGSSYNSPLHF.